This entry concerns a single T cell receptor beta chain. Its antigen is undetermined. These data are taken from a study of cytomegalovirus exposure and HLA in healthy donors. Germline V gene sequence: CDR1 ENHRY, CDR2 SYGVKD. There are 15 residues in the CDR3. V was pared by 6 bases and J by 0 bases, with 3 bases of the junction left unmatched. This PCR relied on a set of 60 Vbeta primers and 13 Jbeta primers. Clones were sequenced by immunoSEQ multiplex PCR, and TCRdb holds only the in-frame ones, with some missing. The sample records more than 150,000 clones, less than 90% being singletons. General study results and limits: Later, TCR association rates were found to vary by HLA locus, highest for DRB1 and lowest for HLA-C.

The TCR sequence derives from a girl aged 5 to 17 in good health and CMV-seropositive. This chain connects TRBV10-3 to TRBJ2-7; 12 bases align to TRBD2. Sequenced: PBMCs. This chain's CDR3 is CAISLAGGDSYEQYF. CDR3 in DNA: TGTGCCATCAGCCTAGCGGGAGGGGACTCCTACGAGCAGTACTTC.